This TCR beta chain was captured in a study of a mutant IDH1 vaccine in newly diagnosed glioma. The protocol was immunoSEQ multiplex PCR, while the TCRdb copy is restricted to in-frame clones and leaves out a portion. The data contain around 60,000 clones, 91% of them singletons. The sample's time point: baseline, week 1 (first vaccination visit). Treatment defined: pre-vaccination baseline after standard-of-care therapy. The sequenced sample was PBMCs, obtained from a glioma patient treated with radiotherapy, temozolomide or both. This clonotype was sampled from a man in his fifties or sixties with glioma.

CDR3 sequence (DNA): TGTGCCAGCAGCTTAGCCGTGGACGAGCAGTACTTC. Translation: CASSLAVDEQYF. The V call is TRBV7-9, the J call TRBJ2-7; no definite D call. V lost 0 bases, J lost 5 bases, and 5 bases lay in between. This CDR3 comprises 12 residues. The germline V gene encodes CDR1 SEHNR and CDR2 FQNEAQ (reference sequence).